Detailed here is one T cell receptor beta chain. As yet, its antigen is unknown. These data are taken from a study of shared clonotypes between healthy human individuals. Looking at the study overall: There were three CD4 naive, three CD4 memory, two CD8 naive and one CD8 memory plates per donor.

Findings and limits, study-wide: Depth was large, yet rarefaction showed that sorted-subset sequencing was incomplete. Non-shared clonotypes had lower generation probabilities than clonotypes shared by all four sorted-subset donors.

Sequencing was performed with immunoSEQ multiplex PCR; in TCRdb, only in-frame clones are kept and a portion is missing. The sample records about 2.1 million clones, 93% being singletons. CD45RO-negative cells were positively selected for CCR7, leaving out terminally differentiated effector memory CD45RA+ cells. Germline values: CDR1 SGHTA, CDR2 FQGNSA. CDR3 size: 15 residues. Trimming took off 3 bases at V and 3 bases at J, with 14 bases between the two ends. The rearrangement uses TRBV7-2 and TRBJ1-2, with a possible D match to TRBD1 (5 bases). Sample: naive CD8+ T cells from PBMCs. The origin of this receptor is a man aged 18 to 29 in good health. Some clones in this sample may be carry-over from other donors' samples. CDR3 amino acids: CASSFDPGVYYGYTF. CDR3 sequence (DNA): TGTGCCAGCAGCTTCGACCCGGGGGTTTACTATGGCTACACCTTC.